This record covers a single T cell receptor (beta chain). Its antigen is as yet unknown. The sample comes from a study of T cell repertoires and HLA-DP antigens. Sequencing was performed with immunoSEQ multiplex PCR; in TCRdb, only in-frame clones are kept and a portion is missing. The sample has some 110,000 clones, 92% seen once; the top ten hold roughly 0.3%. The V segment lost 5 bases and the J segment 5 bases; nucleotides outside the gene matches: 5. CDR1 SNHLY and CDR2 FYNNEI come from the germline V gene. The CDR3 extends over 13 amino acids. J is TRBJ2-7 and V is TRBV2; 8 bases map to TRBD2. Input material: CD4+ T cells from PBMCs. This TCR was recovered from a woman aged 18-35 years in good health and CMV-seronegative. For the CDR3, the DNA is TGTGCCAGCAGTCCGGGGGGGGGACACGAGCAGTACGTC. This sequence encodes CASSPGGGHEQYV.